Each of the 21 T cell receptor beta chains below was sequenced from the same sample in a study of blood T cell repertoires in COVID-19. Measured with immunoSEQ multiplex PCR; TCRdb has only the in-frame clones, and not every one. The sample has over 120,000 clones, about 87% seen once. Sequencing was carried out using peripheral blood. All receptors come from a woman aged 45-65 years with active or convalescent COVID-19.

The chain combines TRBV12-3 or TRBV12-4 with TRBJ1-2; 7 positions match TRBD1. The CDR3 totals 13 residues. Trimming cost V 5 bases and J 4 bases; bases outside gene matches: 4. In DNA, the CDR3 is TGTGCCAGCAGTAGGGACAGCCTCTATGGCTACACCTTC. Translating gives CASSRDSLYGYTF.

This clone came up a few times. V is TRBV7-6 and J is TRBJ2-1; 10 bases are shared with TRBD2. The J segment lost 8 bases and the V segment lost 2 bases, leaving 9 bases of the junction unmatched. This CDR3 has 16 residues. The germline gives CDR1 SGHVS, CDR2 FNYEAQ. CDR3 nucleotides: TGTGCCAGCAGCTTAAGTGGGGCTAGCGGGAGCGATGAGCAGTTCTTC. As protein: CASSLSGASGSDEQFF.

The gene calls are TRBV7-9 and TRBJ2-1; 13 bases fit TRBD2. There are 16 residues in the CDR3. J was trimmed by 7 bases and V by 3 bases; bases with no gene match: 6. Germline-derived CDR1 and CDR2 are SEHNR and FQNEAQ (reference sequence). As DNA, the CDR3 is TGTGCCAGCAGCTTGATGGGACTAGCGGGATTAAATGAGCAGTTCTTC. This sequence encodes CASSLMGLAGLNEQFF.

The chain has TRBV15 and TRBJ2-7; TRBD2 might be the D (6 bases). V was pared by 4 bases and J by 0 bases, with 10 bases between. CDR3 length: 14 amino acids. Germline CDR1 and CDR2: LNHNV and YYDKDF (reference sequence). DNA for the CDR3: TGTGCCACCAGCATTGGGGGACTCTCCTACGAGCAGTACTTC. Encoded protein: CATSIGGLSYEQYF.

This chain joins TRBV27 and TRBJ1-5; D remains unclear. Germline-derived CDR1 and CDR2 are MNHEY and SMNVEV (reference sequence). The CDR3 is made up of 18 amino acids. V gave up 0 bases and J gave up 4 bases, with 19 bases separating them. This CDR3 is CASSLSPQARTSNQPQHF. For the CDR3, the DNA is TGTGCCAGCAGTTTATCCCCTCAGGCTCGCACATCGAATCAGCCCCAGCATTTT.

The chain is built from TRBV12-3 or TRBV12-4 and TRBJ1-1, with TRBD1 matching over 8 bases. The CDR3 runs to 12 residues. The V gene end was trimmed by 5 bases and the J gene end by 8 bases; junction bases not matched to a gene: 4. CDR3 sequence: CASSQWTGEAFF. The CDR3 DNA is TGTGCCAGCAGTCAATGGACAGGGGAAGCTTTCTTT.

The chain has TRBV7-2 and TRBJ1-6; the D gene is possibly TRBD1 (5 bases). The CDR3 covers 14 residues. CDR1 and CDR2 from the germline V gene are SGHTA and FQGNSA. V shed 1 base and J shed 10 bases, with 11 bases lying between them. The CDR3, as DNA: TGTGCCAGCAGCTTAGGGGCAGGGAGGTCACCCCTCCACTTT. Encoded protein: CASSLGAGRSPLHF. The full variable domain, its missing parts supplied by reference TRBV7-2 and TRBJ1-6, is GAGVSQSPSNKVTEKGKDVELRCDPISGHTALYWYRQSLGQGLEFLIYFQGNSAPDKSGLPSDRFSAERTGGSVSTLTIQRTQQEDSAVYLCASSLGAGRSPLHFGNGTRLTVT.

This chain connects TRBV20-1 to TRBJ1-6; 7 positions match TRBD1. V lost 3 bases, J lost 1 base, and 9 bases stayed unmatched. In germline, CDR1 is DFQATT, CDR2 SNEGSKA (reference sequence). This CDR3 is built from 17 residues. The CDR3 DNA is TGCAGTGCTAGTCGACAGGGAGGATGGTCCTATAATTCACCCCTCCACTTT. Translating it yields CSASRQGGWSYNSPLHF.

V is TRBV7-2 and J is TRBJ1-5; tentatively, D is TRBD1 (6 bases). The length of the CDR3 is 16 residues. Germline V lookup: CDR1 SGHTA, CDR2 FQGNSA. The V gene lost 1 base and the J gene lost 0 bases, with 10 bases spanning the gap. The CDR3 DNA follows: TGTGCCAGCAGCTTAGGGACAGCTTATAGCAATCAGCCCCAGCATTTT. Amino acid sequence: CASSLGTAYSNQPQHF.

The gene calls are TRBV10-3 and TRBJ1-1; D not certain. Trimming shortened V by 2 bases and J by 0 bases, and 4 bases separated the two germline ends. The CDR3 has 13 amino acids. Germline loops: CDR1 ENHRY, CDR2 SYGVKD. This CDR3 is CAISERLNTEAFF. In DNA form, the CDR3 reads TGTGCCATCAGTGAGCGGTTGAACACTGAAGCTTTCTTT.

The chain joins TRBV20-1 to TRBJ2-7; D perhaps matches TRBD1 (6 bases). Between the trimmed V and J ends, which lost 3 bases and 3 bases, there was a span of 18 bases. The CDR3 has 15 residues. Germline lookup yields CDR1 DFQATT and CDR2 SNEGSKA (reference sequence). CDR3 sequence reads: CSASRGDAQGYEQYF. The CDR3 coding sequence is TGCAGTGCTAGTAGAGGCGACGCACAGGGCTACGAGCAGTACTTC.

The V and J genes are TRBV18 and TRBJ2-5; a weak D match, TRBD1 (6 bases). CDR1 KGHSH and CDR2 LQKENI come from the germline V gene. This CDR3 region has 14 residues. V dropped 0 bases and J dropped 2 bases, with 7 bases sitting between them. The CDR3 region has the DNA TGTGCCAGCTCACCACCAGGACAGCAAGAGACCCAGTACTTC. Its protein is CASSPPGQQETQYF.

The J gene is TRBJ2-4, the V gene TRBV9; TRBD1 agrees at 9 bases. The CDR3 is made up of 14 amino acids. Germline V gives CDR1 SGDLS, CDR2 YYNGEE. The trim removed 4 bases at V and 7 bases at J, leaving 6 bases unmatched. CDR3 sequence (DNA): TGTGCCAGCAGCCCGCGAACAGGGGGCAACATTCAGTACTTC. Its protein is CASSPRTGGNIQYF.

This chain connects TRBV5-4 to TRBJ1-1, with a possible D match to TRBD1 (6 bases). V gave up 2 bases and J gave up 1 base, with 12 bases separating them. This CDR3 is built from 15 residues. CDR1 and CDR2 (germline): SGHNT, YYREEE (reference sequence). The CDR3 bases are TGTGCCAGCAGCTTTGCAGGGGCAGCGAACACTGAAGCTTTCTTT. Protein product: CASSFAGAANTEAFF.

CDR3 residues: CASSQRAPGYTGELFF. For the CDR3, the DNA is TGTGCCAGCAGCCAGAGGGCCCCCGGGTACACCGGGGAGCTGTTTTTT. The J gene is TRBJ2-2, the V gene TRBV14; possibly TRBD2 for D (5 bases). Trimming shortened V by 3 bases and J by 3 bases, and 14 bases separated the two germline ends. Germline lookup yields CDR1 SGHDN and CDR2 FVKESK. This CDR3 has 16 residues.

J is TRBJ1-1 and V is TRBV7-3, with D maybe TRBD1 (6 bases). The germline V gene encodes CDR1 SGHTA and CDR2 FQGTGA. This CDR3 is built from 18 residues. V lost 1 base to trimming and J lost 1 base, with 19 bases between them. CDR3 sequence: CASSLKTPQGERNTEAFF. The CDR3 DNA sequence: TGTGCCAGCAGCTTAAAGACCCCACAGGGTGAGAGGAACACTGAAGCTTTCTTT.

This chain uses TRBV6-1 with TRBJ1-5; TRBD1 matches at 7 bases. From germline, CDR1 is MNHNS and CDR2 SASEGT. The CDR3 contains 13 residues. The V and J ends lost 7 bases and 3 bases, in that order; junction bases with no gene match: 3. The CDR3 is CASTGQLNQPQHF. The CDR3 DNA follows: TGTGCCAGCACGGGACAGCTCAATCAGCCCCAGCATTTT.

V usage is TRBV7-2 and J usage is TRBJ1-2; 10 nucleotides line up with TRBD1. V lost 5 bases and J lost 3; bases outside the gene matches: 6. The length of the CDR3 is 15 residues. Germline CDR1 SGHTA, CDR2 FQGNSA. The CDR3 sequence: CASSLRTGGDYGYTF. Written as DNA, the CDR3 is TGTGCCAGCAGCCTTCGGACAGGGGGAGACTATGGCTACACCTTC.

In nucleotides, the CDR3 is TGTGCCACCAGTGAGCCTCTTGGGGGGGGCCATGGCTACACCTTC. Its translation is CATSEPLGGGHGYTF. This rearrangement joins TRBV24-1 to TRBJ1-2, with D possibly matching TRBD1 (6 bases). CDR1 KGHDR and CDR2 SFDVKD come from the germline V gene. This CDR3 contains 15 residues. Trimming took 4 bases from V and 6 from J, leaving 17 bases between them.

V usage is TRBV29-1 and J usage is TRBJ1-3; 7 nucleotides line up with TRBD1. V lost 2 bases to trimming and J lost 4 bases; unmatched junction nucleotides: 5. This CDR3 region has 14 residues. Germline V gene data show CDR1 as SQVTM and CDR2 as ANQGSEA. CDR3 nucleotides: TGCAGCGTTGAATTATGGGACAGAGGAAACACCATATATTTT. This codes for CSVELWDRGNTIYF. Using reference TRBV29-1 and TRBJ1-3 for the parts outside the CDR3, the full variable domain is SAVISQKPSRDICQRGTSLTIQCQVDSQVTMMFWYRQQPGQSLTLIATANQGSEATYESGFVIDKFPISRPNLTFSTLTVSNMSPEDSSIYLCSVELWDRGNTIYFGEGSWLTVV.

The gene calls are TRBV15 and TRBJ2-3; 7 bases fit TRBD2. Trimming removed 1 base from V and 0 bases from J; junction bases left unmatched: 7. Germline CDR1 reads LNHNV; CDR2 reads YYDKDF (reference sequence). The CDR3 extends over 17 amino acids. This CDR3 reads CATSRGLGGASTDTQYF. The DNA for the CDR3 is TGTGCCACCAGCAGAGGGTTGGGAGGGGCTAGCACAGATACGCAGTATTTT.